Included here is one TCR beta chain sequence, with context. The CDR3 length is 14 residues. The germline V gene has CDR1 MNHEY and CDR2 SMNVEV (reference sequence). V trimming: 3 bases; J trimming: 2 bases; junction bases outside the gene matches: 3. The cDNA was synthesized by means of template-switch 5'RACE, which was carried out with 10-nucleotide random UMIs. TCRdb re-called the 5' RACE reads through MiXCR, storing one row per CDR3 protein. The sample records approximately 45,000 distinct CDR3 sequences, roughly 13% being singletons. These data are taken from a study of neurological immune-mediated disorders. The time point denotes: longitudinal time-point 3.

The gene calls are TRBV27 and TRBJ2-7; 8 bases line up with TRBD2. The sequencing sample was made of PBMCs. The TCR was taken from a man aged 25-45 years in good health. The CDR3 DNA reads as TGTGCCAGCAGTTTCCGGGAGGGTACCTACGAGCAGTACTTC. This sequence encodes CASSFREGTYEQYF.